This TCR beta chain appears in the sequencing data of a study of patients and donors after allogeneic stem cell transplantation. The sample holds a few counts of this clonotype. The V and J ends lost 5 bases and 4 bases respectively, with 20 bases between them. Per the germline V gene, CDR1 is DFQATT and CDR2 is SNEGSKA (reference sequence). The CDR3 runs to 15 residues. Each CDR3 protein gets one entry after TCRdb re-called the RT-PCR reads with MiXCR. The sample holds 800,000 to 1,000,000 distinct CDR3 sequences, roughly 18% seen once. The chain couples TRBV20-1 to TRBJ1-2; unclear D gene. This sequence originates from a human donor who was either an allogeneic HSCT recipient or a stem cell or donor lymphocyte infusion donor (not recorded which). It is not recorded whose cells these are; they may come from a transplant donor. The sample taken for sequencing was blood, either unsorted or a sorted T cell fraction (not recorded which). The CDR3, as DNA: TGCAGTGCTCAAGGTTTTAGGCAGAATCGCTATGGCTACACCTTC. Its protein is CSAQGFRQNRYGYTF.